Listed below are T cell receptor beta chains from one sample, sequenced in a study of cytomegalovirus exposure and HLA in healthy donors. Data came from immunoSEQ multiplex PCR; TCRdb stores just in-frame clones and leaves some out. The table lists approximately 240,000 clones, approximately 84% of them singletons, with over 0.5% in the top ten. Sequencing was performed on PBMCs. These receptors were obtained from a woman aged 40 to 50 in good health and CMV-seronegative. Each CDR3 is given with its conserved first and last residue. Fields, in order: J gene, D gene, V gene, clone size, CDR3 DNA, CDR3 protein. A D gene is named only where the DNA matches it firmly. Expanded clones get a size class; other rows say once, few or many, or leave the size out.

>TRBJ1-1|TRBD1|TRBV5-1|few
TGCGCCAGCAGCTTGTACGGGACAGGGCTTTTGAACACTGAAGCTTTCTTT
CASSLYGTGLLNTEAFF
>TRBJ1-1|TRBD1|TRBV28|few
TGTGCCAGTCTAGACAGGGGGCTTGGAGCTTTCTTT
CASLDRGLGAFF
>TRBJ2-4|TRBD2|TRBV6-5|.
TGTGCCAGCAGTTACTCGGCGGGGGGCGCAGACATTCAGTACTTC
CASSYSAGGADIQYF
>TRBJ1-1|TRBD1|TRBV19|.
TGTGCCAGTGGAAGGGACAGCCGCCGTATGAACACTGAAGCTTTCTTT
CASGRDSRRMNTEAFF
>TRBJ2-1|TRBD1|TRBV6-5|once
TGTGCCAGCAGTCAGACAGGGAATGAGCAGTTCTTC
CASSQTGNEQFF
>TRBJ2-3|.|TRBV5-3|once
TGTGCCCCTGCTGCAGGCCCCACAGATACGCAGTATTTT
CAPAAGPTDTQYF
>TRBJ2-5|TRBD2|TRBV29-1|few
TGCAGCGCTGGGGAGGGTTGGGATGAGACCCAGTACTTC
CSAGEGWDETQYF
>TRBJ1-1|.|TRBV30|.
TGTGCCTGGAGTGTTCCCTGGCCCCGCCCGAACACTGAAGCTTTCTTT
CAWSVPWPRPNTEAFF
>TRBJ1-2|TRBD1|TRBV9|.
TGTGCCAGCAGCGTAGCTCCAGGGGGAAGTAACGGCTACACCTTC
CASSVAPGGSNGYTF
>TRBJ2-2|TRBD1|TRBV7-9|once
TGTGCCAGCAGCTCCCGGGACAGGGGGAACACCGGGGAGCTGTTTTTT
CASSSRDRGNTGELFF
>TRBJ2-1|.|TRBV9|.
TGTGCCAGCAGCGTAGCGGGTTACAATGAGCAGTTCTTC
CASSVAGYNEQFF
>TRBJ1-2|.|TRBV19|few
TGTGCCAGTAGTATTCTAGGAGTCCGTGGCTACACCTTC
CASSILGVRGYTF
>TRBJ1-2|.|TRBV21-1|.
TGTGCCAGCAGCGACGACTGGACTTCGGGGGATGGCTACACCTTC
CASSDDWTSGDGYTF
>TRBJ2-7|.|TRBV9|.
TGTGCCAGCAGCGTAGGTGGCGGGACGGAGCAGTACTTC
CASSVGGGTEQYF
>TRBJ2-2|.|TRBV9|.
TGTGCCAGCAGCGTACAGGCAGCCGGGGAGCTGTTTTTT
CASSVQAAGELFF
>TRBJ2-7|TRBD1|TRBV5-1|.
TGCGCCAGCGCGAAAACAGGGGAGTCCTCCTACGAGCAGTACTTC
CASAKTGESSYEQYF
>TRBJ2-5|TRBD1|TRBV7-9|.
TGTGCCAGCAGCCCCGGGACAGGGTTCCAAGAGACCCAGTACTTC
CASSPGTGFQETQYF
>TRBJ1-1|.|TRBV2|.
TGTGCCAGCAGTGAAGGTAGGGGAGAAGCTTTCTTT
CASSEGRGEAFF
>TRBJ1-2|.|TRBV29-1|.
TGCAGCGCCAACAGCTTCAACTATGGCTACACCTTC
CSANSFNYGYTF
>TRBJ2-2|.|TRBV9|.
TGTGCCAGCAGCGTAGCGAGTCACGCCGGGGAGCTGTTTTTT
CASSVASHAGELFF
>TRBJ2-7|.|TRBV2|once
TGTGCCAGCAGGGCAGGGGCCGTCTACGAGCAGTACTTC
CASRAGAVYEQYF
>TRBJ1-1|.|TRBV18|.
TGTGCCAGCTCACCACCCCTGGGGGCCGGCACTGAAGCTTTCTTT
CASSPPLGAGTEAFF
>TRBJ1-1|.|TRBV28|few
TGTGCCAGCAGACAACCGGACATGAACACTGAAGCTTTCTTT
CASRQPDMNTEAFF
>TRBJ2-7|TRBD1|TRBV13|once
TGTGCCAGCAGCTTCCGACAGGGCGGCGAGCAGTACTTC
CASSFRQGGEQYF
>TRBJ1-1|.|TRBV28|.
TGTGCCAGCAGTTTATTCAGGGGCAGGACTGAAGCTTTCTTT
CASSLFRGRTEAFF
>TRBJ1-3|.|TRBV7-9|.
TGTGCCAGCAGTCATAGTGGGCCCTCTGGAAACACCATATATTTT
CASSHSGPSGNTIYF
>TRBJ2-7|.|TRBV5-1|.
TGCGCCAGCAGCTTGGGGTCTTTCAGGTTACAGACCTACGAGCAGTACTTC
CASSLGSFRLQTYEQYF
>TRBJ1-3|.|TRBV18|.
TGTGCCAGCTCACCCATGGAGGGAGGAAACACCATATATTTT
CASSPMEGGNTIYF
>TRBJ2-7|.|TRBV7-8|.
TGTGCCAGCAGCTCACTAGTCGAGGGTTACGAGCAGTACTTC
CASSSLVEGYEQYF
>TRBJ1-5|.|TRBV30|few
TGTGCCTGGAGTGTTTCGAGCAATCAGCCCCAGCATTTT
CAWSVSSNQPQHF
>TRBJ2-5|.|TRBV6-5|.
TGTGCCAGCAGCTTACCACAGGGCCAGGGGGAGACCCAGTACTTC
CASSLPQGQGETQYF
>TRBJ2-5|TRBD2|TRBV6-6|.
TGTGCCAGCAGTTCTATAGCGGGGGGAGGACAAGAGACCCAGTACTTC
CASSSIAGGGQETQYF
>TRBJ2-3|.|TRBV19|.
TGTGCCACCAAAGGGGGCACAGATACGCAGTATTTT
CATKGGTDTQYF
>TRBJ2-7|.|TRBV7-7|.
TGTGCTAGCAGCTTAGGAGTGGACAGCCGCTTTAGCTCCTACGAGCAGTACTTC
CASSLGVDSRFSSYEQYF
>TRBJ1-1|TRBD1|TRBV9|.
TGTGCCAGCAGCCCCCACGGACAGGGGGAAGCTTTCTTT
CASSPHGQGEAFF
>TRBJ1-2|.|TRBV11-2|.
TGTGCCAGCAGCTTAGCGGGACACCAAAAACGACATAACTATGGCTACACCTTC
CASSLAGHQKRHNYGYTF
>TRBJ1-1|.|TRBV30|once
TGTGCCTGGAGTGAGCTTACAGAAGCAGCGAACACTGAAGCTTTCTTT
CAWSELTEAANTEAFF
>TRBJ1-3|.|TRBV2|.
TGTGCCAGCAGTGATAGATATGGAGACGGGACAACTGGAAACACCATATATTTT
CASSDRYGDGTTGNTIYF
>TRBJ2-7|.|TRBV5-1|.
TGCGCCAGCAGCTTAGGTCCGTCGACGTTCCAGGGATACGAGCAGTACTTC
CASSLGPSTFQGYEQYF
>TRBJ2-5|TRBD1|TRBV13|once
TGTGCCAGCAGCCCCCGGGACAGGGTGCGGACCCAGTACTTC
CASSPRDRVRTQYF
>TRBJ1-1|.|TRBV28|few
TGTGCCAGCAGTCTCCCTATGAACACTGAAGCTTTCTTT
CASSLPMNTEAFF
>TRBJ2-7|TRBD1|TRBV19|once
TGTGCCAGTAGTTCCGGGACAGGGGGCTACGAGCAGTACTTC
CASSSGTGGYEQYF
>TRBJ1-1|.|TRBV5-8|.
TGTGCCAGCAGCCTTATCCCAGGAACTGAAGCTTTCTTT
CASSLIPGTEAFF
>TRBJ2-1|TRBD2|TRBV13|.
TGTGCCAGCAGCTCTTCGACTAGCGGGGGTACCAGCTCCTACAATGAGCAGTTCTTC
CASSSSTSGGTSSYNEQFF